Listed below are T cell receptor beta chains from one sample, sequenced in a study of T cell repertoires in cytomegalovirus infection. TCRdb recomputed calls from the reads with MiXCR, one row per CDR3 protein. The profile shows nearly 700,000 distinct CDR3 sequences, around a third of them singletons. Antigen specificity for these receptors is unknown. The starting material was cultured PBMCs, obtained from culture after CMV antigen stimulation. The receptors stem from a human donor in good health (CMV status not recorded). Some clones in this sample may be carry-over from other donors' samples. CDR3s include the opening cysteine and the closing phenylalanine or tryptophan.

CDR3 protein: CASSQVAGTAYNEQFF; V gene: TRBV4-1; J gene: TRBJ2-1
CDR3 protein: CASSYVLGTSGNNEQFF; V gene: TRBV6-2/TRBV6-3; J gene: TRBJ2-1
CDR3 protein: CASSLAWTGSHNEQFF; V gene: TRBV7-9; J gene: TRBJ2-1
CDR3 protein: CASSMAGNQPQHF; V gene: TRBV19; J gene: TRBJ1-5
CDR3 protein: CASSQYGPTGRDSPLHF; V gene: TRBV3-1; J gene: TRBJ1-6
CDR3 protein: CASSLGRALYNEQFF; V gene: TRBV7-2; J gene: TRBJ2-1
CDR3 protein: CATSRVRTSGLDEQYF; V gene: TRBV15; J gene: TRBJ2-7
CDR3 protein: CASSPPSAGGYIYGYTF; V gene: TRBV28; J gene: TRBJ1-2
CDR3 protein: CASSGRGNDREQFF; V gene: TRBV6-1; J gene: TRBJ2-1
CDR3 protein: CASSSGVGEKLFF; V gene: TRBV7-6; J gene: TRBJ1-4
CDR3 protein: CAISDGSNEKLFF; V gene: TRBV10-3; J gene: TRBJ1-4
CDR3 protein: CASSFLAGVGTDTQYF; V gene: TRBV7-2; J gene: TRBJ2-3
CDR3 protein: CASSLYPEAGGLEQYF; V gene: TRBV5-1; J gene: TRBJ2-7
CDR3 protein: CASSRSWALQETQYF; V gene: TRBV18; J gene: TRBJ2-5
CDR3 protein: CASSYGGTGEQYF; V gene: TRBV6-5; J gene: TRBJ2-7
CDR3 protein: CASSVGTANSNQPQHF; V gene: TRBV7-2; J gene: TRBJ1-5
CDR3 protein: CASSRTGGPTFF; V gene: TRBV4-1; J gene: TRBJ2-1
CDR3 protein: CASRRSGRSGEQYF; V gene: TRBV6-2/TRBV6-3; J gene: TRBJ2-7
CDR3 protein: CASSLGGLRDVKLFF; V gene: TRBV13; J gene: TRBJ1-4
CDR3 protein: CASSPGQGLNEQFF; V gene: TRBV11-2; J gene: TRBJ2-1
CDR3 protein: CASSYESVRGGEQYF; V gene: TRBV6-1; J gene: TRBJ2-7
CDR3 protein: CASTIRGNTGELFF; V gene: TRBV7-2; J gene: TRBJ2-2
CDR3 protein: CASSPVQGTGEKLFF; V gene: TRBV7-4; J gene: TRBJ1-4
CDR3 protein: CASSSFRAETGTDTQYF; V gene: TRBV7-6; J gene: TRBJ2-3
CDR3 protein: CASSPRERWFAQPQHF; V gene: TRBV6-1; J gene: TRBJ1-5
CDR3 protein: CSANNGRATDTQYF; V gene: TRBV20-1; J gene: TRBJ2-3
CDR3 protein: CASSQGLKNWDYGYTF; V gene: TRBV4-2; J gene: TRBJ1-2
CDR3 protein: CASSLGSGWSGQETQYF; V gene: TRBV5-4; J gene: TRBJ2-5
CDR3 protein: CASSFSGGFSPLHF; V gene: TRBV27; J gene: TRBJ1-6
CDR3 protein: CASSATSGYYNEQFF; V gene: TRBV7-2; J gene: TRBJ2-1
CDR3 protein: CASSIPGTVFAAFF; V gene: TRBV7-2; J gene: TRBJ1-1
CDR3 protein: CASTYRAGETQYF; V gene: TRBV6-1; J gene: TRBJ2-5
CDR3 protein: CASSLVQGLDTQYF; V gene: TRBV7-2; J gene: TRBJ2-3
CDR3 protein: CASSPWLNQPQHF; V gene: TRBV6-2/TRBV6-3; J gene: TRBJ1-5
CDR3 protein: CSARDAGDQPQHF; V gene: TRBV20-1; J gene: TRBJ1-5
CDR3 protein: CACSMGTGSSPLHF; V gene: TRBV7-6; J gene: TRBJ1-6
CDR3 protein: CASSWGLAGLEQYF; V gene: TRBV7-2; J gene: TRBJ2-7
CDR3 protein: CASSLIRSSDRLAKNIQYF; V gene: TRBV11-2; J gene: TRBJ2-4
CDR3 protein: CASSPRAGVNTDTQYF; V gene: TRBV7-9; J gene: TRBJ2-3
CDR3 protein: CASSLGVGWNTEAFF; V gene: TRBV7-8; J gene: TRBJ1-1
CDR3 protein: CSARVLPAGVETQYF; V gene: TRBV20-1; J gene: TRBJ2-5
CDR3 protein: CASSRWGTDDYGYTF; V gene: TRBV19; J gene: TRBJ1-2
CDR3 protein: CASSFPLRNTEAFF; V gene: TRBV28; J gene: TRBJ1-1
CDR3 protein: CASSETGVNQPQHF; V gene: TRBV25-1; J gene: TRBJ1-5
CDR3 protein: CASSPGFLGQETQYF; V gene: TRBV12-3/TRBV12-4; J gene: TRBJ2-5
CDR3 protein: CASSLSPGGENTEAFF; V gene: TRBV7-9; J gene: TRBJ1-1
CDR3 protein: CASSIDRYNQPQHF; V gene: TRBV19; J gene: TRBJ1-5
CDR3 protein: CASSSTGLQSPGTQYF; V gene: TRBV6-1; J gene: TRBJ2-5
CDR3 protein: CASSSDGTGAYSNQPQHF; V gene: TRBV19; J gene: TRBJ1-5
CDR3 protein: CATPRGGASTSSYNEQFF; V gene: TRBV6-1; J gene: TRBJ2-1
CDR3 protein: CASRGDRVQVEAFF; V gene: TRBV12-3/TRBV12-4; J gene: TRBJ1-1
CDR3 protein: CASSSTEGPSSYEQYF; V gene: TRBV7-9; J gene: TRBJ2-7
CDR3 protein: CASTDSGNTIYF; V gene: TRBV7-2; J gene: TRBJ1-3